This T cell receptor (beta chain) was retrieved from a study of T cell responses to AZD1222 COVID-19 vaccine. Study-wide context: Pooled together were second doses at about 4 or about 12 weeks.

Findings and limits, study-wide: Increases in Spike-specific TCR breadth and depth were seen after two AZD1222 doses. Reports indicate that nearly half of spike-specific TCRs are directed at unmutated variant regions. Researchers took repertoire samples only after the peak T cell response had come.

On this clone itself: The antigen remains unidentified.

V was pared by 6 bases and J by 11 bases, with 10 bases of the junction left unmatched. Germline-derived CDR1 and CDR2 are MDHEN and SYDVKM. This CDR3 is built from 14 residues. Assay: immunoSEQ multiplex PCR; the TCRdb copy retains only in-frame clones and omits some. Counted here are 95,000 to 110,000 clones, about 87% occurring once; the ten biggest clones make up less than 9.5%. The sequence was collected from an adult in good health. The sample was peripheral blood, taken on day 0 of AZD1222 vaccination. This sequence joins TRBV28 and TRBJ1-4; 9 bases line up with TRBD1. The DNA for the CDR3 is TGTGCCAGCAGGACCGGGACAGGGCCGAAGAAACTGTTTTTT. This gives the protein CASRTGTGPKKLFF.